These 2 T cell receptor beta chains came from one sample sequenced in a study of blood T cells in healthy people across ages. Alongside a J-beta primer mix, a sample-barcoded 5' primer served in a second PCR lasting roughly 7 to 11 cycles. TCRdb reanalysed the 5' RACE reads using MiXCR and keeps one entry per CDR3 protein. The sample contains 1.5 million to 1.9 million distinct CDR3 sequences, less than 45% of which appear only once. The sequencing input was blood. Source of these receptors: a woman aged 18-30 years in good health.

This rearrangement joins TRBV28 to TRBJ2-7; D may be TRBD1 (5 bases). V was cut by 4 bases and J by 5 bases, with 9 bases left in between. Germline V gives CDR1 MDHEN, CDR2 SYDVKM. This CDR3 has 12 residues. CDR3 DNA sequence: TGTGCCAGCAGTTCCCGACAGAACGAGCAGTACTTC. Translation: CASSSRQNEQYF.

The gene calls are TRBV9 and TRBJ2-7; 7 bases map to TRBD2. This CDR3 region has 15 residues. CDR1 is SGDLS and CDR2 is YYNGEE in the germline V gene. With V trimmed by 0 bases and J by 1 base, 4 bases remained unmatched. The CDR3 protein is CASSVVAGESYEQYF. The CDR3 bases are TGTGCCAGCAGCGTAGTTGCGGGGGAGTCCTACGAGCAGTACTTC.